These 13 T cell receptor beta chains originate from one sample sequenced in a study of early T cells in non-severe SARS-CoV-2 infection. TCRdb independently ran MiXCR on the 5' RACE reads; one entry per CDR3 protein. The sample holds approximately 98,000 distinct CDR3 sequences, 12% seen once. The material sequenced was whole blood. These TCRs come from an adult who was a healthcare worker with PCR-confirmed SARS-CoV-2 infection or an uninfected control (not recorded which).

This clonotype appeared a few times. V gene TRBV6-6 combines with J gene TRBJ2-5; either TRBD1 or TRBD2 may supply D (5 bases each). Trimming left V 2 bases short and J 5 bases short, with 12 bases between. Looked up from germline, CDR1 is MNHNY and CDR2 is SVGAGI (reference sequence). The CDR3 runs 14 residues. The CDR3 sequence: CASSYIEGPETQYF. Here the CDR3 DNA reads TGTGCCAGCAGTTACATCGAGGGGCCGGAGACCCAGTACTTC.

The CDR3 DNA sequence: TGCGCCAGCAGCATTACGAGGGGGAGCTCCTACAATGAGCAGTTCTTC. Translation gives CASSITRGSSYNEQFF. The chain recombines TRBV23-1 with TRBJ2-1; D perhaps matches TRBD1 (6 bases). TRBV23-1 is known as an ORF, though its function is uncertain. CDR3 length: 16 amino acids. The ends were cut back, 6 bases at V and 0 bases at J, with 15 bases in the middle.

This clonotype was found a few times. This chain joins TRBV3-1 and TRBJ1-2; no reliable D call. Trimming removed 0 bases from V and 0 bases from J, with 8 bases in between. Germline assignment: CDR1 LGHDT and CDR2 YNNKEL (reference sequence). The CDR3 covers 15 residues. CDR3 residues: CASSQDGGANYGYTF. The CDR3 bases are TGTGCCAGCAGCCAAGACGGAGGAGCTAACTATGGCTACACCTTC.

This clonotype was seen at least ten times. The V and J genes are TRBV6-5 and TRBJ2-7; 7 nucleotides agree with TRBD2. After removal of 0 bases from V and 2 bases from J, the junction contained 13 bases not matched to a gene. Per the germline V gene, CDR1 is MNHEY and CDR2 is SVGAGI. CDR3 length equals 18 residues. The CDR3 DNA sequence: TGTGCCAGCAGTTACTCGATCTCAGCTAGCGGTTACCCCTACGAGCAGTACTTC. This sequence encodes CASSYSISASGYPYEQYF.

J is TRBJ1-6 and V is TRBV11-2; D ambiguous. Germline lookup yields CDR1 SGHAT and CDR2 FQNNGV. This CDR3 comprises 13 residues. V was shortened by 5 bases and J by 8 bases, with 10 bases between the two germline ends. The CDR3 region is CASSPRWDSPLHF. CDR3 bases: TGTGCCAGCAGCCCCCGATGGGATTCACCCCTCCACTTT.

V usage is TRBV29-1 and J usage is TRBJ2-1; 11 bases align to TRBD2. CDR1 is SQVTM and CDR2 is ANQGSEA in the germline V gene. J was trimmed by 4 bases and V by 7 bases; bases with no gene match: 6. This CDR3 is built from 14 residues. The CDR3 is CSETSGAGYNEQFF. The DNA of the CDR3 is TGCAGCGAGACTAGCGGGGCCGGGTACAATGAGCAGTTCTTC.

This clonotype appeared a few times. This chain links TRBV5-1 with TRBJ1-6, with no clear D. The germline CDR1 and CDR2 sequences are SGHRS and YFSETQ. This CDR3 is 19 amino acids long. V was clipped by 1 base and J by 3 bases, with 20 bases between them. The DNA of the CDR3 is TGCGCCAGCAGCTTGTCTGTTTCGGACGGAAGCTACTATAATTCACCCCTCCACTTT. Its translation is CASSLSVSDGSYYNSPLHF. Full variable domain (missing parts from reference TRBV5-1 and TRBJ1-6): KAGVTQTPRYLIKTRGQQVTLSCSPISGHRSVSWYQQTPGQGLQFLFEYFSETQRNKGNFPGRFSGRQFSNSRSEMNVSTLELGDSALYLCASSLSVSDGSYYNSPLHFGNGTRLTVT.

The chain carries TRBV15 and TRBJ2-5, with TRBD2 identical over 7 bases. CDR1 LNHNV and CDR2 YYDKDF come from the germline V gene (reference sequence). This CDR3 comprises 17 residues. The J segment lost 0 bases and the V segment lost 2 bases, leaving 9 bases of the junction unmatched. The CDR3 DNA is TGTGCCACCAGCAGATACGGCGGGGGAGACAACCAAGAGACCCAGTACTTC. Translated: CATSRYGGGDNQETQYF. Supplemented by reference TRBV15 and TRBJ2-5, the full variable domain reads DAMVIQNPRYQVTQFGKPVTLSCSQTLNHNVMYWYQQKSSQAPKLLFHYYDKDFNNEADTPDNFQSRRPNTSFCFLDIRSPGLGDTAMYLCATSRYGGGDNQETQYFGPGTRLLVL.

In its sample, this clonotype was seen a few times. The chain joins TRBV24-1 to TRBJ2-1; a possible D gene is TRBD2 (5 bases). The CDR3 spans 16 residues. Germline assignment: CDR1 KGHDR and CDR2 SFDVKD. Trimming left V 1 base short and J 4 bases short, with 13 bases between. CDR3 bases: TGTGCCACCAGTGATTTTCGGGGAACGGAATACAATGAGCAGTTCTTC. Translated, it gives CATSDFRGTEYNEQFF.

This clonotype was observed many times. This chain joins TRBV9 and TRBJ2-3; 8 bases agree with TRBD2. Germline lookup yields CDR1 SGDLS and CDR2 YYNGEE. The V and J ends lost 0 bases and 4 bases, in that order; junction bases with no gene match: 7. CDR3 size: 16 residues. CDR3 in amino acids: CASSVVGGRNADTQYF. The DNA for the CDR3 is TGTGCCAGCAGCGTAGTGGGCGGGAGGAACGCAGATACGCAGTATTTT. The variable domain in full, with the rest retrieved from reference TRBV9 and TRBJ2-3, is DSGVTQTPKHLITATGQRVTLRCSPRSGDLSVYWYQQSLDQGLQFLIQYYNGEERAKGNILERFSAQQFPDLHSELNLSSLELGDSALYFCASSVVGGRNADTQYFGPGTRLTVL.

The chain has TRBV2 and TRBJ1-1; D might be TRBD1 (5 bases). V was clipped by 4 bases and J by 9 bases, with 15 bases between them. The CDR3 totals 13 residues. Looked up from germline, CDR1 is SNHLY and CDR2 is FYNNEI. The CDR3 region has the DNA TGTGCCAGCAGTGCCAGGGTCCAGGTTAAAGCTTTCTTT. It is translated as CASSARVQVKAFF. Full variable domain (rest looked up from reference TRBV2 and TRBJ1-1): EPEVTQTPSHQVTQMGQEVILRCVPISNHLYFYWYRQILGQKVEFLVSFYNNEISEKSEIFDDQFSVERPDGSNFTLKIRSTKLEDSAMYFCASSARVQVKAFFGQGTRLTVV.

This clonotype was counted at least ten times. The rearrangement joins TRBV7-9 to TRBJ1-1; D remains unclear. The germline V gene has CDR1 SEHNR and CDR2 FQNEAQ (reference sequence). V lost 1 base to trimming and J lost 1 base, with 7 bases between them. CDR3 length: 14 amino acids. CDR3 DNA: TGTGCCAGCAGCTTAGTCCAGGAGAACACTGAAGCTTTCTTT. Translation: CASSLVQENTEAFF.

The V and J genes are TRBV6-2 or TRBV6-3 and TRBJ2-5; D is unclear. V was cut by 5 bases and J by 5 bases, with 9 bases left in between. CDR1 is MNHEY and CDR2 is SVGEGT in the germline V gene. The CDR3 covers 12 residues. The CDR3 sequence: CASSHHQETQYF. Here the CDR3 DNA reads TGTGCCAGCAGTCACCATCAGGAGACCCAGTACTTC.